This T cell receptor (beta chain) was captured in a study of CD8+ T cells in alopecia areata. Across the study: The drug, tofacitinib, lasted 6 to 18 months, followed by 6 months off drug.

The sequencing template was cDNA reverse transcribed from extracted RNA. This table comes from immunoSEQ multiplex PCR, and its TCRdb copy is limited to in-frame clones, with some not included. The table has more than 150,000 clones, approximately 53% seen once. This clone was seen only a few times. The CDR3 consists of 15 residues. Looked up from germline, CDR1 is WSHSY and CDR2 is SAAADI. Trimming left V 11 bases short and J 2 bases short, with 19 bases between. The TCR was taken from a human donor with alopecia areata. The material was CD8+ T cells sorted from blood, obtained at week 0. This chain uses TRBV10-2 with TRBJ1-5, with TRBD1 as a possible D gene (6 bases). The CDR3: CASGRGIRGNQPQHF. CDR3 DNA sequence: TGCGCCTCCGGTAGGGGGATCAGAGGCAATCAGCCCCAGCATTTT.